The clone carrying this TCR beta chain showed up just once. Trimming removed 0 bases from V and 7 bases from J, with 6 bases in between. CDR3 length: 11 amino acids. Germline loops: CDR1 GTSNPN, CDR2 SVGIG (reference sequence). The data derive from a study of blood T cell repertoires in COVID-19. Study background: Donors in the United States, Italy and Spain gave samples during acute or convalescent COVID-19.

Repertoires were generated with immunoSEQ multiplex PCR, while TCRdb's copy carries only in-frame clones and drops some. The sample consists of 180,000 or so clones, roughly 82% of them appearing once. The source material was PBMCs or T cells enriched from blood (not recorded which). The J gene is TRBJ1-2, the V gene TRBV30; unclear D gene. The receptor was isolated from a man aged 40-49 years with acute COVID-19. Written as DNA, the CDR3 is TGTGCCTGGAGTGTGTCGGGTGGCTACACCTTC. Encoded protein: CAWSVSGGYTF.